Below, 24 T cell receptor beta chains from the same sample are listed, as sequenced in a study of identical twins. MiXCR was run by TCRdb on the 5' RACE reads, yielding one entry per CDR3 protein. The profile covers 450,000 or so distinct CDR3 sequences, with roughly 24% appearing a single time and over 2.5% taken by the ten largest. The data also belong to a second study, concerning T cells expressing NK-cell markers.

Material: CD4+ T cells sorted from blood. The receptors derive from a woman aged 18-30 years in good health.

The sample holds a few counts of this clonotype. CDR3 amino acids: CASSLLFGEQYF. CDR3 DNA sequence: TGTGCCAGCAGCTTATTGTTCGGCGAGCAGTACTTC. The chain is built from TRBV7-9 and TRBJ2-7; D gene unclear. This CDR3 has 12 amino acids. The V gene lost 2 bases and the J gene lost 6 bases, with 8 bases spanning the gap. Germline V gene lookup returns CDR1 SEHNR and CDR2 FQNEAQ (reference sequence).

This chain uses TRBV7-9 with TRBJ2-7, with 8 bases lining up with TRBD1. J gave up 5 bases and V 5 bases, and 8 bases lay outside the gene matches. The CDR3 length is 14 residues. The germline CDR1 and CDR2 sequences are SEHNR and FQNEAQ (reference sequence). As DNA, the CDR3 is TGTGCCAGCAGCGCGGACAGGGTGATCCACGAGCAGTACTTC. This translates into CASSADRVIHEQYF.

This sequence joins TRBV29-1 and TRBJ2-2, with unresolved D. CDR3 length equals 14 residues. Germline CDR1 and CDR2: SQVTM and ANQGSEA. With 7 bases removed from V and 2 bases from J, the gap between germline ends came to 14 bases. CDR3 sequence (DNA): TGCAGCGCACGCCGCCTACAAAACACCGGGGAGCTGTTTTTT. This codes for CSARRLQNTGELFF.

The chain carries TRBV29-1 and TRBJ1-5; no reliable D call. This CDR3 spans 11 amino acids. CDR1 is SQVTM, CDR2 ANQGSEA, per germline. The ends were cut back, 4 bases at V and 5 bases at J, with 6 bases in the middle. The CDR3 sequence is CSVGWDQPQHF. CDR3 sequence (DNA): TGCAGCGTTGGTTGGGATCAGCCCCAGCATTTT. The full variable domain, rest sourced from reference TRBV29-1 and TRBJ1-5, is SAVISQKPSRDICQRGTSLTIQCQVDSQVTMMFWYRQQPGQSLTLIATANQGSEATYESGFVIDKFPISRPNLTFSTLTVSNMSPEDSSIYLCSVGWDQPQHFGDGTRLSIL.

The rearrangement uses TRBV20-1 and TRBJ2-3, with D uncertain. The CDR3 spans 13 residues. The germline V gene encodes CDR1 DFQATT and CDR2 SNEGSKA (reference sequence). Trimming pared 4 bases from V and 5 bases from J, leaving 13 bases between. DNA of the CDR3: TGCAGTGCTACCCCTGTTATCGGAGATACGCAGTATTTT. The encoded protein is CSATPVIGDTQYF.

This clonotype has just a few counts. The chain carries TRBV5-1 and TRBJ2-3; 7 positions agree with TRBD2. Trimming removed 0 bases from V and 2 bases from J; junction bases left unmatched: 3. CDR3 length: 15 residues. Germline assignment: CDR1 SGHRS and CDR2 YFSETQ. The CDR3 here is CASSLGRGVTDTQYF. The CDR3 DNA sequence: TGCGCCAGCAGCTTGGGACGGGGGGTCACAGATACGCAGTATTTT.

V gene TRBV20-1 combines with J gene TRBJ2-1, with TRBD2 matching over 11 bases. The germline V gene encodes CDR1 DFQATT and CDR2 SNEGSKA (reference sequence). The CDR3 is made up of 14 amino acids. The ends lost 3 bases at V and 8 bases at J; junction bases unmatched: 6. The CDR3 region is CSARGSGGADEQFF. DNA of the CDR3: TGCAGTGCTAGGGGTAGCGGGGGGGCTGATGAGCAGTTCTTC.

The V and J genes are TRBV11-1 and TRBJ2-1; D is undetermined. The CDR3 runs 18 residues. Trimming left V 1 base short and J 2 bases short, with 18 bases between. Germline lookup yields CDR1 SGHAT and CDR2 FQDESV (reference sequence). The CDR3 sequence is CASSLGIRTPHAYNEQFF. Here the CDR3 DNA reads TGTGCCAGCAGCTTAGGGATCCGGACCCCCCACGCCTACAATGAGCAGTTCTTC. The complete variable domain, with remaining parts taken from reference TRBV11-1 and TRBJ2-1, reads EAEVAQSPRYKITEKSQAVAFWCDPISGHATLYWYRQILGQGPELLVQFQDESVVDDSQLPKDRFSAERLKGVDSTLKIQPAELGDSAMYLCASSLGIRTPHAYNEQFFGPGTRLTVL.

In this sample, this clonotype turned up a few times. This sequence joins TRBV12-3 or TRBV12-4 and TRBJ2-1; possible D gene TRBD1, 5 bases. The length of the CDR3 is 12 residues. Trimming took 2 bases from V and 10 from J, leaving 9 bases between them. This CDR3 is CASSLNRPEQFF. Written as DNA, the CDR3 is TGTGCCAGCAGTTTAAACAGGCCAGAGCAGTTCTTC.

This clonotype was observed a handful of times. This chain joins TRBV6-2 or TRBV6-3 and TRBJ2-1; possibly TRBD2 for D (6 bases). This CDR3 is built from 14 residues. CDR1 and CDR2 from the germline V gene are MNHEY and SVGEGT. V lost 10 bases and J 6 bases, leaving 19 bases between the germline ends. In DNA, the CDR3 is TGTGCCACCCAGTGGGACTCGGACCTCAATGAGCAGTTCTTC. Encoded protein: CATQWDSDLNEQFF.

This clonotype has more than one count but fewer than ten. The chain carries TRBV3-1 and TRBJ2-1; tentatively, D is TRBD1 or TRBD2 (6 bases each). V was pared by 5 bases and J by 7 bases, with 21 bases between. The CDR3 contains 16 residues. Germline lookup yields CDR1 LGHDT and CDR2 YNNKEL (reference sequence). CDR3 sequence reads: CASSGGRRALQNEQFF. CDR3 coding DNA: TGTGCCAGCAGCGGGGGCCGGAGGGCCCTTCAAAATGAGCAGTTCTTC.

This chain uses TRBV11-2 with TRBJ2-7; D is ambiguous. V dropped 5 bases and J dropped 2 bases, with 10 bases sitting between them. Germline V gene lookup returns CDR1 SGHAT and CDR2 FQNNGV. This CDR3 is built from 13 residues. CDR3 residues: CASSPHMTYEQYF. CDR3 sequence (DNA): TGTGCCAGCAGCCCGCATATGACCTACGAGCAGTACTTC.

The chain carries TRBV5-1 and TRBJ2-7, with 9 positions matching TRBD1. The germline gives CDR1 SGHRS, CDR2 YFSETQ. The CDR3 has 17 amino acids. Trimming at V came to 4 bases and at J to 5 bases, leaving 16 bases not matched to a gene. CDR3 bases: TGCGCCAGCAGCCCATTAGGGGACAGGGCCGAGCCCCACGAGCAGTACTTC. Protein sequence: CASSPLGDRAEPHEQYF.

In this sample, this clonotype turned up once. The chain is built from TRBV6-1 and TRBJ2-7; 8 bases are a match to TRBD2. Looked up from germline, CDR1 is MNHNS and CDR2 is SASEGT. The CDR3 is 16 amino acids. The junction had 11 bases not matched to a gene; V was cut back by 5 bases and J by 2 bases. The CDR3 DNA reads as TGTGCCAGCAGTAAACGACTAGCGATAGGAACCTACGAGCAGTACTTC. Its protein product is CASSKRLAIGTYEQYF.

The J gene is TRBJ1-2, the V gene TRBV7-2; 10 bases match TRBD1. The length of the CDR3 is 15 residues. The germline gives CDR1 SGHTA, CDR2 FQGNSA. With 3 bases clipped from V and 4 bases from J, the junction kept 5 bases outside the gene matches. The CDR3 DNA reads TGTGCCAGCAGCTTTAGGTGGGACAGGGGCTATGGCTACACCTTC. It encodes CASSFRWDRGYGYTF.

In this sample, this clonotype turned up many times. The rearrangement uses TRBV7-3 and TRBJ2-3; 10 bases line up with TRBD2. This CDR3 is built from 15 residues. Germline V gene lookup returns CDR1 SGHTA and CDR2 FQGTGA. Trimming cost V 5 bases and J 2 bases; bases outside gene matches: 4. The CDR3 is CASSLLAGVTDTQYF. CDR3 nucleotides: TGTGCCAGCAGCCTTCTAGCGGGAGTCACAGATACGCAGTATTTT.

This clonotype was picked up a small number of times. V is TRBV7-2 and J is TRBJ2-7, with TRBD2 as a possible D gene (6 bases). The CDR3 extends over 15 amino acids. Germline assignment: CDR1 SGHTA and CDR2 FQGNSA. Trimming removed 3 bases from V and 2 bases from J, with 14 bases in between. The CDR3 spells CASSFFERAPYEQYF. The DNA for the CDR3 is TGTGCCAGCAGCTTTTTCGAGCGGGCGCCCTACGAGCAGTACTTC.

This clonotype was counted a few times. The V and J genes are TRBV6-1 and TRBJ2-1; D is possibly TRBD1 (5 bases). CDR3 length equals 15 residues. Germline V gene data show CDR1 as MNHNS and CDR2 as SASEGT. V lost 6 bases and J lost 1, with 13 bases in between. The CDR3 DNA is TGTGCCAGCAGCGCACAGGTTACATCCTACAATGAGCAGTTCTTC. Its translation: CASSAQVTSYNEQFF.

The sample holds many counts of this clonotype. The genes are TRBV15 and TRBJ2-1; 9 nucleotides align to TRBD2. Germline CDR1 and CDR2: LNHNV and YYDKDF (reference sequence). The CDR3 has 15 amino acids. V dropped 0 bases and J dropped 7; count of bases not matched to a gene: 4. CDR3 DNA sequence: TGTGCCACCAGCAGAGAGCTAGCGGGGTTGAATGAGCAGTTCTTC. It encodes CATSRELAGLNEQFF.

This clonotype turned up a few times. The CDR3 DNA is TGTGCCAGCAGCCCCGGACTAGTGTCCAATGAGCAGTTCTTC. Translating gives CASSPGLVSNEQFF. The chain couples TRBV7-9 to TRBJ2-1; 7 bases are a match to TRBD2. With 5 bases clipped from V and 6 bases from J, the junction kept 7 bases outside the gene matches. Germline assignment: CDR1 SEHNR and CDR2 FQNEAQ (reference sequence). The CDR3 length is 14 residues.

The V gene is TRBV10-3, the J gene TRBJ2-7; 8 bases fit TRBD2. Unmatched junction bases numbered 14, after V lost 3 bases and J lost 4 bases. The V gene's germline CDR1 is ENHRY and CDR2 SYGVKD. This CDR3 region has 17 residues. The CDR3 region is CAISDPSSTRGGYEQYF. DNA for the CDR3: TGTGCCATCAGTGACCCCTCCAGCACCCGGGGGGGATACGAGCAGTACTTC.

The genes are TRBV6-5 and TRBJ1-6, with D unresolved. Trimming removed 10 bases at V and 14 bases at J, with 15 bases between. Looked up from germline, CDR1 is MNHEY and CDR2 is SVGAGI. The CDR3 loop spans 11 amino acids. The CDR3 loop is CATRRGSALHF. CDR3 in DNA: TGTGCCACCCGCCGGGGTTCGGCCCTCCACTTT.

The rearrangement joins TRBV11-2 to TRBJ2-5; the D call may be TRBD1 or TRBD2 (5 bases each). Germline V gene lookup returns CDR1 SGHAT and CDR2 FQNNGV. The CDR3 runs 14 residues. Trimming took 6 bases from V and 4 from J, leaving 15 bases between them. Written as DNA, the CDR3 is TGTGCCAGCAGGGGACCCGGCTCCCGAGAGACCCAGTACTTC. Translating it yields CASRGPGSRETQYF.

The genes are TRBV9 and TRBJ1-5; no firm D call. The CDR3 consists of 16 residues. With 0 bases removed from V and 7 bases from J, the gap between germline ends came to 17 bases. Germline loops: CDR1 SGDLS, CDR2 YYNGEE. In nucleotides, the CDR3 is TGTGCCAGCAGCGTAGGCCCGGATCCTGGGGAGCAGCCCCAGCATTTT. This translates into CASSVGPDPGEQPQHF.